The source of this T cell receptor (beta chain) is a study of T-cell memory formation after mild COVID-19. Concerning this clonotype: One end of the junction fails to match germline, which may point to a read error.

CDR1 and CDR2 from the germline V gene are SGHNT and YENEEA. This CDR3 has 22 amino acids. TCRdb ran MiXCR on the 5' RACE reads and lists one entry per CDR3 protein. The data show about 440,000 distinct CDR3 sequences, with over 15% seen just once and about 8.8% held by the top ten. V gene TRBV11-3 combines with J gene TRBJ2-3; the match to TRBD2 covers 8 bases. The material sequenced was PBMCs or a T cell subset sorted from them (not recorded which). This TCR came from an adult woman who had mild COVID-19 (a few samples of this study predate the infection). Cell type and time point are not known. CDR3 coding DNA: TGTGCCAGCCAGACGTGGAGCGGGAGTTCCCCGACGGGACCTTTTAGCAAAGATACGCAGTATTTT. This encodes CASQTWSGSSPTGPFSKDTQYF. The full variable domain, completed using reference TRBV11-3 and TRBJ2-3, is EAGVVQSPRYKIIEKKQPVAFWCNPISGHNTLYWYLQNLGQGPELLIRYENEEAVDDSQLPKDRFSAERLKGVDSTLKIQPAELGDSAVYLCASQTWSGSSPTGPFSKDTQYFGPGTRLTVL.